One and the same sample provided the 6 T cell receptor beta chains below, sequenced in a study of monozygotic twins with inflammatory bowel disease. TCRdb reanalyzed the 5' RACE reads, giving one entry per CDR3 protein sequence and no DNA. The sample spans more than 75,000 distinct CDR3 sequences; the ten largest clones claim around 7.2%. The source material was blood. The receptor set was obtained from a human donor with ulcerative colitis or Crohn's disease, or a healthy co-twin of an affected twin (not recorded which).

The V gene is TRBV20-1, the J gene TRBJ2-3; TCRdb proposes TRBD2, but this gene call is untestable without DNA. Germline V lookup: CDR1 DFQATT, CDR2 SNEGSKA (reference sequence). This CDR3 is built from 15 residues. CDR3 sequence reads: CSASALGGVTDTQYF.

The chain has TRBV7-8 and TRBJ2-1. The CDR3 contains 11 residues. The germline V gene has CDR1 SGHVS and CDR2 FQNEAQ. CDR3 protein: CASSLPNEQFF.

The gene calls are TRBV4-2 and TRBJ1-2; the TCRdb call, TRBD1, lacks DNA for checking. CDR1 and CDR2 from the germline V gene are LGHNA and YNFKEQ. This CDR3 is 18 amino acids long. The CDR3 loop reads CASSQEGTVKDRYYGYTF.

The chain carries TRBV6-1 and TRBJ1-1. Looked up from germline, CDR1 is MNHNS and CDR2 is SASEGT. The CDR3 is made up of 13 amino acids. The CDR3 is CASSAVTKSVFMF.

The genes are TRBV5-1 and TRBJ2-1; the TRBD2 assignment by TCRdb is unverifiable without DNA. This CDR3 is built from 19 residues. Germline assignment: CDR1 SGHRS and CDR2 YFSETQ. Here the CDR3 reads CASSSPGTSGGGLYNEQFF.

V gene TRBV29-1 combines with J gene TRBJ2-5; TCRdb gives TRBD1 as the D gene, but with no DNA this cannot be confirmed. Germline CDR1 and CDR2: SQVTM and ANQGSEA. The CDR3 totals 13 residues. CDR3 protein: CSVEGGQAETQYF.